These T cell receptor beta chains were read from a single sample in a study of OX40 agonist ivuxolimab in advanced cancers. The data were produced by immunoSEQ multiplex PCR, yet TCRdb's version contains in-frame clones alone and is incomplete. The sample has tens of thousands of clones; about 83% are singletons. Sample: CD4+ or CD8+ T cells sorted from blood, taken in a trial of the OX40 agonist ivuxolimab. These receptors were obtained from an adult with an advanced solid tumor such as melanoma, head and neck, liver or kidney cancer. The CDR3 runs from the conserved cysteine through the conserved F or W.

CDR3aa: CASSSPMDRAQETQYF
v_gene: TRBV5-4

CDR3aa: CASSQGGYGYTF
v_gene: TRBV2

CDR3aa: CASSLAQAIGTEAFF
v_gene: TRBV11-1

CDR3aa: CASSLRQGVNTGELFF
v_gene: TRBV7-6

CDR3aa: CASSRKRYRAGSTDTQYF
v_gene: TRBV9

CDR3aa: CASSPRGRMSSYEQYF
v_gene: TRBV7-2

CDR3aa: CASSGDRRYNEKLFF
v_gene: TRBV6-1

CDR3aa: CSVETRPGSSYNSPLHF
v_gene: TRBV29-1

CDR3aa: CASSLWAVNTEAFF
v_gene: TRBV5-5

CDR3aa: CASSEPASGALETQYF
v_gene: TRBV2

CDR3aa: CASSRLVTDTQYF
v_gene: TRBV18

CDR3aa: CASSYVGSSYEQYF
v_gene: TRBV6-5

CDR3aa: CAWSWTGGARGYTF
v_gene: TRBV30

CDR3aa: CASSHDAGLRGYTF
v_gene: TRBV4-1

CDR3aa: CASSRDNYEQYF
v_gene: TRBV7-9

CDR3aa: CASSGQTNTEAFF
v_gene: TRBV6-5

CDR3aa: CASRGGTSGRETQYF
v_gene: TRBV2

CDR3aa: CASRDPVAGWDSTNEKLFF
v_gene: TRBV2

CDR3aa: CASSPGDQETQYF
v_gene: TRBV28

CDR3aa: CSASIQHEQFF
v_gene: TRBV20-1

CDR3aa: CASSLGGSSYEQYF
v_gene: TRBV11-2

CDR3aa: CASSTGQALSSYNEQFF
v_gene: TRBV19